This T cell receptor (beta chain) was sequenced for a study of T cells expressing NK-cell markers. Study-wide background: Sequencing of TCR beta repertoires drew on sorted CD3+CD56+NKG2C+, CD3+CD56+NKG2C- and CD3+CD56-NKG2C+ T cells. Most of the eight sequenced donors tested HCMV-seropositive; one tested seronegative. Study results and caveats: Dominant NKG2C+ clonotypes accounted for about 1.0-8% of CD8+ T cells in about six donors.

As the method of synthesis, 5'RACE template switching with UMIs yielded TCR beta cDNA. TCRdb reprocessed the 5' RACE reads and stores each CDR3 protein as one record, lacking DNA. Its table lists fewer than 550,000 distinct CDR3 sequences. As for this clonotype: Antigen: not known.

The CDR3 has 15 amino acids. Germline V CDR1 and CDR2: SNHLY, FYNNEI. Sequenced input: blood T cells: a sorted CD56 or NKG2C T cell subset, CD4+ or CD8+ T cells, or bulk PBMC T cells (not recorded which). The chain joins TRBV2 to TRBJ2-5; without DNA, the TCRdb call of TRBD1 cannot be checked. The clonotype originates from a woman aged 45-60 years in good health. CDR3 sequence: CASSADRGPRETQYF.